This T cell receptor (beta chain) was sequenced during a study of blood T cell repertoires in COVID-19. Turning to the study itself: Some COVID-19 samples were acute and others convalescent; all came from the United States, Italy and Spain.

Methods used by the authors: Nucleated cell number was recorded as an estimate derived from reference gene primer amplification. Generated by immunoSEQ multiplex PCR, the TCRdb table keeps only in-frame clones and is missing some. D and trimming come from the DNA, and the V and J calls and clone size come from that table. The table has about 130,000 clones, around 79% seen once. Sequencing was done on a sample of peripheral blood. The origin of this receptor is an older man with acute or convalescent COVID-19.

CDR3 sequence reads: CASSTSSGGANYNEQFF. The DNA of the CDR3 is TGTGCCAGTAGTACCTCTAGCGGGGGGGCCAACTACAATGAGCAGTTCTTC. The V gene is TRBV19, the J gene TRBJ2-1; 12 bases match TRBD2. Germline V lookup: CDR1 LNHDA, CDR2 SQIVND (reference sequence). This CDR3 is built from 17 residues. With V trimmed by 4 bases and J by 3 bases, 7 bases remained unmatched.